This TCR beta chain was profiled in a study of blood T cell repertoires in COVID-19. Whole-study context: Acute-phase and convalescent COVID-19 samples originated in the United States, Italy and Spain. Sources were T cells, B-cell-depleted T cells, or PBMCs; the material itself was cDNA or gDNA.

The germline V gene has CDR1 MDHEN and CDR2 SYDVKM. Trimming cost V 6 bases and J 7 bases, with 13 bases left between them. CDR3 length equals 13 residues. The authors' processing: Estimation of nucleated cell counts was performed using reference gene primer amplification. Libraries were prepared by immunoSEQ multiplex PCR; TCRdb keeps only in-frame clonotypes and omits some of them. The V and J calls and clone size were taken over from that table, and D and trimming were inferred from the DNA. This table has about 78,000 clones, roughly 86% appearing once. The V gene is TRBV28, the J gene TRBJ1-3; D is unclear. Source material: peripheral blood. The source is a man in his forties or fifties with active or convalescent COVID-19. The CDR3 DNA follows: TGTGCCAGCAGCCCATATCGTCGGAACACCATATATTTT. Residues: CASSPYRRNTIYF.